The clone carrying this T cell receptor (beta chain) has more than one count but fewer than ten. Primers: 60 Vbeta forward and 13 Jbeta reverse. TCRdb keeps only in-frame clones here, not all; method: immunoSEQ multiplex PCR. This sample has 180,000 or so clones; around 80% occur once, and the top ten carry roughly 3.6%. The sample originates from a study of cytomegalovirus exposure and HLA in healthy donors. The length of the CDR3 is 15 residues. The germline V gene has CDR1 SGHDT and CDR2 YYEEEE. Trimming took 0 bases from V and 2 from J; bases not matched to a gene: 0. The sequence derives from a woman aged 55-75 years in good health and CMV-seropositive. Sequencing was done on a sample of PBMCs. V and J are TRBV5-6 and TRBJ1-4; 8 positions match TRBD1. The CDR3 protein is CASSLGQGTNEKLFF. The CDR3 nucleotides are TGTGCCAGCAGCTTGGGACAGGGGACTAATGAAAAACTGTTTTTT.